The 30 T cell receptor beta chains in this list originate from one sample, sequenced in a study of T cell responses to AZD1222 COVID-19 vaccine. TCRdb's table, derived via immunoSEQ multiplex PCR, lists solely in-frame clones and lacks some. Of 100,000 to 150,000 clones listed, roughly 90% are singletons. Sequencing used peripheral blood, obtained on day 0 of AZD1222 vaccination. The receptors come from an adult in good health.

A single count supports this clone. The chain has TRBV23-1 and TRBJ1-6; TRBD1 might be the D (6 bases). TRBV23-1 is classed as an ORF, of uncertain function. V was trimmed by 3 bases and J by 9 bases, leaving 15 bases between them. This CDR3 is built from 15 residues. CDR3 DNA: TGCGCCAGCAGTCACCCATGGGGGGCTGCTTCACCCCTCCACTTT. Amino acid sequence: CASSHPWGAASPLHF.

This clone was counted a single time. The chain links TRBV11-3 to TRBJ2-1; tentative D call: TRBD1 (6 bases). V lost 6 bases and J lost 9, with 9 bases in between. CDR1 SGHNT and CDR2 YENEEA come from the germline V gene. The CDR3 extends over 11 amino acids. The CDR3 sequence is CASSRGGEQFF. Written as DNA, the CDR3 is TGTGCCAGCAGTCGAGGGGGTGAGCAGTTCTTC. Full variable domain (outside the CDR3, taken from reference TRBV11-3 and TRBJ2-1): EAGVVQSPRYKIIEKKQPVAFWCNPISGHNTLYWYLQNLGQGPELLIRYENEEAVDDSQLPKDRFSAERLKGVDSTLKIQPAELGDSAVYLCASSRGGEQFFGPGTRLTVL.

This clone was found a few times. The V gene is TRBV2, the J gene TRBJ1-1; 7 positions match TRBD1. CDR1 is SNHLY and CDR2 is FYNNEI in the germline V gene. With V trimmed by 9 bases and J by 9 bases, 19 bases remained unmatched. The CDR3 runs 15 residues. CDR3 residues: CASQTGWTGIRKAFF. The CDR3 DNA reads as TGTGCCAGTCAGACAGGGTGGACCGGGATTCGGAAAGCTTTCTTT.

This chain uses TRBV6-5 with TRBJ2-1; D might be TRBD2 (6 bases). The germline V and J ends were trimmed by 5 bases and 8 bases, with 10 bases remaining between them. The CDR3 is 12 residues long. The germline CDR1 and CDR2 sequences are MNHEY and SVGAGI. For the CDR3, the DNA is TGTGCCAGCAGTCCCCGCGGGGATGAGCAGTTCTTC. It is translated as CASSPRGDEQFF.

This rearrangement joins TRBV30 to TRBJ2-4; TRBD1 agrees at 9 bases. From germline, CDR1 is GTSNPN and CDR2 SVGIG (reference sequence). The V segment lost 4 bases and the J segment 1 base; nucleotides outside the gene matches: 2. The CDR3 contains 14 residues. This chain's CDR3 is CAWNGQGAKNIQYF. For the CDR3, the DNA is TGTGCCTGGAACGGACAGGGGGCCAAAAACATTCAGTACTTC.

This chain connects TRBV5-1 to TRBJ2-1; 10 bases agree with TRBD2. CDR3 size: 15 residues. Trimming cost V 4 bases and J 5 bases; bases outside gene matches: 6. CDR1 is SGHRS, CDR2 YFSETQ, per germline. The CDR3 here is CASSPGLATHNEQFF. CDR3 in DNA: TGCGCCAGCAGCCCGGGACTAGCGACCCACAATGAGCAGTTCTTC.

The chain couples TRBV11-3 to TRBJ2-2; D might be TRBD1 (5 bases). CDR1 is SGHNT and CDR2 is YENEEA in the germline V gene. Trimming removed 5 bases at V and 1 base at J, with 8 bases between. This CDR3 has 14 residues. The CDR3 DNA follows: TGTGCCAGCAGCCCTCAGGGGAACACCGGGGAGCTGTTTTTT. Translated: CASSPQGNTGELFF.

This chain links TRBV3-1 (or the pseudogene TRBV3-2) with TRBJ1-1; TRBD1 is a possible D gene (5 bases). This CDR3 has 13 amino acids. Germline CDR1 LGHDT, CDR2 YNNKEL (reference sequence). V lost 0 bases to trimming and J lost 8 bases, with 10 bases between them. In DNA, the CDR3 is TGTGCCAGCAGCCAAGATTTCAGGGCCGAAGCTTTCTTT. Protein sequence: CASSQDFRAEAFF.

The rearrangement uses TRBV5-8 and TRBJ1-5; unclear D gene. Germline values: CDR1 SGHTS, CDR2 YDEGEE. The V and J ends lost 0 bases and 6 bases respectively, with 16 bases between them. This CDR3 contains 16 residues. CDR3 protein: CASSLGSILDGQPQHF. In nucleotides, the CDR3 is TGTGCCAGCAGCTTGGGGTCAATTCTCGATGGTCAGCCCCAGCATTTT.

This clone has just a few counts. The chain has TRBV3-1 (or the pseudogene TRBV3-2) and TRBJ2-2, with D hard to call. The V end was cut by 8 bases, the J end by 2 bases, with 9 bases between. From germline, CDR1 is LGHDT and CDR2 YNNKEL (reference sequence). The CDR3 is made up of 13 amino acids. In DNA form, the CDR3 reads TGTGCCAGCTCGACGCAAAACACCGGGGAGCTGTTTTTT. Encoded protein: CASSTQNTGELFF.

The genes are TRBV6-5 and TRBJ1-1; tentative D call: TRBD1 (5 bases). With 10 bases removed from V and 3 bases from J, the gap between germline ends came to 15 bases. There are 13 residues in the CDR3. Germline CDR1 MNHEY, CDR2 SVGAGI. The CDR3: CATHWAGHTEAFF. CDR3 coding DNA: TGTGCCACCCACTGGGCAGGGCACACTGAAGCTTTCTTT.

This clone was counted once. For the CDR3, the DNA is TGTGCCAGCAGCCCAGAACTTTATGGCTGGCAGTTCTTC. As protein: CASSPELYGWQFF. V gene TRBV14 combines with J gene TRBJ2-1; no firm D call. CDR3 length equals 13 residues. Trimming stripped 4 bases from V and 12 bases from J, with 16 bases between. In germline, CDR1 is SGHDN, CDR2 FVKESK.

The chain has TRBV14 and TRBJ2-1; D is perhaps TRBD2 (6 bases). The CDR3 is 16 residues long. Germline lookup yields CDR1 SGHDN and CDR2 FVKESK. The V gene lost 1 base and the J gene lost 5 bases, with 15 bases spanning the gap. The CDR3 here is CASSQAGGNPDNEQFF. The DNA of the CDR3 is TGTGCCAGCAGCCAAGCGGGCGGGAATCCGGACAATGAGCAGTTCTTC.

V gene TRBV11-2 combines with J gene TRBJ1-1; D gene ambiguous. Trimming removed 4 bases at V and 4 bases at J, with 16 bases between. Germline loops: CDR1 SGHAT, CDR2 FQNNGV. There are 15 residues in the CDR3. Written as DNA, the CDR3 is TGTGCCAGCAGCTCACAACTCGAACGGGGCACTGAAGCTTTCTTT. This translates into CASSSQLERGTEAFF. The complete variable domain, with remaining parts taken from reference TRBV11-2 and TRBJ1-1, reads EAGVAQSPRYKIIEKRQSVAFWCNPISGHATLYWYQQILGQGPKLLIQFQNNGVVDDSQLPKDRFSAERLKGVDSTLKIQPAKLEDSAVYLCASSSQLERGTEAFFGQGTRLTVV.

The rearrangement uses TRBV6-6 and TRBJ2-3, with 8 bases aligning to TRBD2. Trimming cost V 0 bases and J 1 base; bases outside gene matches: 0. The germline V gene encodes CDR1 MNHNY and CDR2 SVGAGI (reference sequence). This CDR3 is 15 amino acids long. The chain's CDR3 is CASSYSGGGTDTQYF. For the CDR3, the DNA is TGTGCCAGCAGTTACTCCGGGGGGGGCACAGATACGCAGTATTTT.

V gene TRBV5-1 combines with J gene TRBJ1-1; the D is unclear. The CDR3 is 15 residues long. Per germline, CDR1 SGHRS and CDR2 YFSETQ. V lost 0 bases, J lost 2 bases, and 11 bases lay in between. The CDR3 spells CASSLAPGVNTEAFF. DNA of the CDR3: TGCGCCAGCAGCTTGGCCCCAGGCGTAAACACTGAAGCTTTCTTT. Together with reference TRBV5-1 and TRBJ1-1, the CDR3 gives the full variable domain: KAGVTQTPRYLIKTRGQQVTLSCSPISGHRSVSWYQQTPGQGLQFLFEYFSETQRNKGNFPGRFSGRQFSNSRSEMNVSTLELGDSALYLCASSLAPGVNTEAFFGQGTRLTVV.

V gene TRBV5-1 combines with J gene TRBJ2-5, with 7 bases matching TRBD2. Germline V gives CDR1 SGHRS, CDR2 YFSETQ. The CDR3 contains 15 residues. V trimming: 6 bases; J trimming: 2 bases; junction bases outside the gene matches: 10. CDR3 nucleotide sequence: TGCGCCAGCACCAACAGCGGGGCGGGGCAAGAGACCCAGTACTTC. Amino acid sequence: CASTNSGAGQETQYF.

This clone showed up just a few times. V and J are TRBV27 and TRBJ1-6; possibly TRBD1 for D (5 bases). This CDR3 has 13 amino acids. Germline-derived CDR1 and CDR2 are MNHEY and SMNVEV (reference sequence). Deletions cut 3 bases from V and 8 bases from J, with 8 bases between. CDR3 amino acids: CASSLRGYSPLHF. For the CDR3, the DNA is TGTGCCAGCAGTTTGAGGGGTTATTCACCCCTCCACTTT.

This clone came up once. The chain carries TRBV4-2 and TRBJ2-5; 10 bases are shared with TRBD2. CDR3 length: 13 residues. CDR1 LGHNA and CDR2 YNFKEQ come from the germline V gene. The trim removed 4 bases at V and 7 bases at J, leaving 3 bases unmatched. CDR3 sequence (DNA): TGTGCCAGCAGCCGACTAGCGGGCGGGACCCAGTACTTC. Translated, it gives CASSRLAGGTQYF.

The rearrangement joins TRBV9 to TRBJ2-1, with TRBD2 as a possible D gene (7 bases). V lost 5 bases and J 2 bases, leaving 14 bases between the germline ends. This CDR3 is built from 15 residues. Germline CDR1 and CDR2: SGDLS and YYNGEE. CDR3 sequence (DNA): TGTGCCAGCAGTGGGGGGGGCGGAGCCTACAATGAGCAGTTCTTC. This codes for CASSGGGGAYNEQFF.

V and J are TRBV30 and TRBJ2-6; D possibly corresponds to TRBD1 (6 bases). Germline V gene sequence: CDR1 GTSNPN, CDR2 SVGIG (reference sequence). The CDR3 has 13 residues. CDR3 loop: CAGGVSGANVLTF. CDR3 sequence (DNA): TGTGCTGGGGGCGTATCTGGGGCCAACGTCCTGACTTTC.

The chain combines TRBV19 with TRBJ1-6; TRBD1 agrees at 7 bases. CDR1 is LNHDA, CDR2 SQIVND, per germline (reference sequence). V dropped 7 bases and J dropped 9; count of bases not matched to a gene: 9. The CDR3 length is 14 residues. CDR3 sequence: CASNWAGDSSPLHF. The CDR3 DNA reads as TGTGCCAGTAATTGGGCCGGGGACAGTTCACCCCTCCACTTT.

This chain joins TRBV3-1 (or the pseudogene TRBV3-2) and TRBJ1-4; D gene uncertain. Germline CDR1 reads LGHDT; CDR2 reads YNNKEL (reference sequence). This CDR3 is 13 amino acids long. V was pared by 1 base and J by 10 bases, with 10 bases between. CDR3 nucleotide sequence: TGTGCCAGCAGCCAAGGTGGGAGTGCAAAACTGTTTTTT. Protein product: CASSQGGSAKLFF.

V and J are TRBV7-8 and TRBJ1-2; TRBD1 matches at 7 bases. This CDR3 has 17 amino acids. CDR1 and CDR2 (germline): SGHVS, FQNEAQ. The V segment lost 2 bases and the J segment 3 bases; nucleotides outside the gene matches: 12. CDR3 DNA sequence: TGTGCCAGCAGCTTACTTTCCGGCGCCACAGGGGACTATGGCTACACCTTC. Its protein product is CASSLLSGATGDYGYTF.

This CDR3 is CASSLPGGTEAFF. CDR3 DNA: TGTGCCAGCAGCCTACCCGGCGGCACTGAAGCTTTCTTT. The chain uses TRBV5-4 and TRBJ1-1; D not resolved. The CDR3 contains 13 residues. V lost 4 bases, J lost 4 bases, and 11 bases lay in between. Germline assignment: CDR1 SGHNT and CDR2 YYREEE (reference sequence).

The J gene is TRBJ2-1, the V gene TRBV15; 8 positions agree with TRBD2. The germline V gene has CDR1 LNHNV and CDR2 YYDKDF (reference sequence). The CDR3 runs to 17 residues. With V trimmed by 0 bases and J by 0 bases, 4 bases remained unmatched. This chain's CDR3 is CATSRDSGASSYNEQFF. CDR3 DNA: TGTGCCACCAGCAGAGATAGCGGGGCTAGCTCCTACAATGAGCAGTTCTTC.

J is TRBJ2-3 and V is TRBV3-1 (or the pseudogene TRBV3-2), with 7 bases matching TRBD1. This CDR3 is 14 amino acids long. Germline V gene data show CDR1 as LGHDT and CDR2 as YNNKEL (reference sequence). V gave up 7 bases and J gave up 5 bases; unmatched junction bases: 9. The CDR3 DNA follows: TGTGCCAGCACCTACGGACAGGCAGGAGATACGCAGTATTTT. Amino acid sequence: CASTYGQAGDTQYF.

V gene TRBV4-2 combines with J gene TRBJ2-4, with D possibly matching TRBD2 (5 bases). Trimming stripped 4 bases from V and 1 base from J, with 11 bases between. The CDR3 contains 15 residues. Germline CDR1 reads LGHNA; CDR2 reads YNFKEQ. The CDR3 coding sequence is TGTGCCAGCAGCCTTCTAGCAGAGGCCAAAAACATTCAGTACTTC. It specifies CASSLLAEAKNIQYF.

The chain carries TRBV10-1 and TRBJ2-1, with D possibly called TRBD1 or TRBD2 (5 bases each). From germline, CDR1 is WNHNN and CDR2 SYGVQD (reference sequence). The V end lost 5 bases, the J end lost 9 bases, and 20 bases lay between the germline ends. The CDR3 totals 15 residues. The CDR3 loop reads CASSKNRDDEGEQFF. For the CDR3, the DNA is TGCGCCAGCAGTAAAAACCGGGACGATGAGGGTGAGCAGTTCTTC.

This sequence joins TRBV18 and TRBJ1-4; no firm D call. Germline-derived CDR1 and CDR2 are KGHSH and LQKENI. The CDR3 spans 12 residues. V lost 2 bases, J lost 3 bases, and 1 base lay in between. Here the CDR3 reads CASSPSNEKLFF. The CDR3 DNA sequence: TGTGCCAGCTCACCATCTAATGAAAAACTGTTTTTT.